This entry is about one T cell receptor beta chain. Its antigen remains unknown. The source of the sample is a study of OX40 agonist ivuxolimab in advanced cancers. Overall study: Six ivuxolimab dose levels, 0.01 to 10 mg/kg, were given intravenously every 2 weeks. Study-level results: Mean expanded clone counts were higher in CD8+ than CD4+ T cells.

V dropped 0 bases and J dropped 0 bases, with 10 bases sitting between them. Germline V lookup: CDR1 SGHKS, CDR2 YYEKEE (reference sequence). The CDR3 sequence is 16 residues long. Generated by immunoSEQ multiplex PCR, the TCRdb table keeps only in-frame clones and is missing some. The sample has 66,000 or so clones, 85% seen once; the top ten hold approximately 4%. V and J are TRBV5-5 and TRBJ1-3; D is ambiguous. The receptor was derived from an adult with an advanced solid tumor such as melanoma, head and neck, liver or kidney cancer. Sequences were derived from CD4+ or CD8+ T cells sorted from blood, sampled in a trial of the OX40 agonist ivuxolimab. In DNA, the CDR3 is TGTGCCAGCAGCTTGGCCGTCACCAACTCTGGAAACACCATATATTTT. The encoded protein is CASSLAVTNSGNTIYF.